This T cell receptor beta chain was sequenced during a study of regulatory T cells in long-lasting Graves disease. Study as a whole: Graves' patients who were just diagnosed had used antithyroid drugs for under 3 months.

CDR1 and CDR2 from the germline V gene are DFQATT and SNEGSKA (reference sequence). CDR3 length: 16 residues. Germline trimming cut 0 bases from V and 0 bases from J; bases unmatched to any gene: 5. For TCR beta, libraries came from iRepertoire HTBI primers and Arm-PCR of CDR3 regions. TCRdb ran MiXCR on the multiplex PCR reads and lists one entry per CDR3 protein. This sample has under 450,000 distinct CDR3 sequences; 10% to 15% occur once, and the top ten carry under 20%. In this sample, this clonotype turned up many times. Time point meaning: newly diagnosed GD, antithyroid drugs for less than 3 months. TCR sequences were obtained from RNA taken from PBMCs. This sample also appeared in a second study, on T cells in Graves' hyperthyroidism and ophthalmopathy. That report notes: HTBI primers drove first-round RT-PCR of the TCR CDR3.

This chain joins TRBV20-1 and TRBJ1-3, with TRBD1 matching 7 bases. This receptor was identified in a woman aged 18-29 years with Graves disease. Material: peripheral blood mononuclear cells (PBMCs), obtained at new diagnosis, from a patient treated with antithyroid drugs. CDR3 in amino acids: CSAREPGQVSGNTIYF. CDR3 sequence (DNA): TGCAGTGCTAGAGAACCAGGACAGGTCTCTGGAAACACCATATATTTT.